This T cell receptor (beta chain) emerged from a study of cytomegalovirus exposure and HLA in healthy donors. The PCR ran on 60 Vbeta and 13 Jbeta primers. Method: immunoSEQ multiplex PCR; TCRdb's copy keeps in-frame clones and lacks some. The sample lists around 150,000 clones, roughly four fifths seen once, with about 2% in the top ten. V dropped 1 base and J dropped 0 bases, with 10 bases sitting between them. The CDR3 consists of 16 residues. Germline CDR1 reads SGHRS; CDR2 reads YFSETQ. This sequence joins TRBV5-1 and TRBJ2-2, with D perhaps TRBD1 (6 bases). Material: PBMCs. This sequence originates from a female donor in good health and CMV-seropositive. This chain's CDR3 is CASSLSDRPNTGELFF. For the CDR3, the DNA is TGCGCCAGCAGCTTGTCGGACAGACCGAACACCGGGGAGCTGTTTTTT.